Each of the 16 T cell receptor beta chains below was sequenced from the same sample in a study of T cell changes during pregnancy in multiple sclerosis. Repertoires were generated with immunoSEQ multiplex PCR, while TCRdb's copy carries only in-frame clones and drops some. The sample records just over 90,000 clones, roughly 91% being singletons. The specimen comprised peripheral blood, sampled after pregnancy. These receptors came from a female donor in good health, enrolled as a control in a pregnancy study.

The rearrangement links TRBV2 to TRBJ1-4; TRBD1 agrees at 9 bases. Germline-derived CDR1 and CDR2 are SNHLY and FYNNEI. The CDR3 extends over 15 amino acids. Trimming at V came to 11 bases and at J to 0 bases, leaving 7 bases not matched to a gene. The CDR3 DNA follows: TGTGCCGGAACAGGGGGCGCAGCAACTAATGAAAAACTGTTTTTT. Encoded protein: CAGTGGAATNEKLFF. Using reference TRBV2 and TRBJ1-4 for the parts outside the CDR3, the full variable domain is EPEVTQTPSHQVTQMGQEVILRCVPISNHLYFYWYRQILGQKVEFLVSFYNNEISEKSEIFDDQFSVERPDGSNFTLKIRSTKLEDSAMYFCAGTGGAATNEKLFFGSGTQLSVL.

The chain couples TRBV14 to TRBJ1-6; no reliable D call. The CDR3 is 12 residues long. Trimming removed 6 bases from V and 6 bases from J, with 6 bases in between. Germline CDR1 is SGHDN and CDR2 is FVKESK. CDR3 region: CASSPGNSPLHF. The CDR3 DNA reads TGTGCCAGCAGTCCCGGTAATTCACCCCTCCACTTT.

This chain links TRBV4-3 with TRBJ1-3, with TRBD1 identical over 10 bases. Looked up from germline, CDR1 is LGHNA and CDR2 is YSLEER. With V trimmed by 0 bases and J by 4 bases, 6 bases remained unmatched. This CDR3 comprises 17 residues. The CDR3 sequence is CASSQDRTGGWGNTIYF. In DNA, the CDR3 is TGCGCCAGCAGCCAAGATAGGACAGGGGGATGGGGAAACACCATATATTTT.

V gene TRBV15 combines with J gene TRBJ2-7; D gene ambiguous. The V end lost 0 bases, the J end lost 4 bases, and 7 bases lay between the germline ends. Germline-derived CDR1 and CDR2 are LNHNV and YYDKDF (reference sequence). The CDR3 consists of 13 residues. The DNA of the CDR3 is TGTGCCACCAGCAGAGAAGTCAGGTACGAGCAGTACTTC. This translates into CATSREVRYEQYF.

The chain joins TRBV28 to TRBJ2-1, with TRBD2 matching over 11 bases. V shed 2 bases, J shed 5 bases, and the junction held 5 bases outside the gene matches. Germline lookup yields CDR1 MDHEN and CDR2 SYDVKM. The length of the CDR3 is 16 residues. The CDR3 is CASSLLTSGGDNEQFF. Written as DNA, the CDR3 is TGTGCCAGCAGTTTACTTACTAGCGGGGGAGACAATGAGCAGTTCTTC.

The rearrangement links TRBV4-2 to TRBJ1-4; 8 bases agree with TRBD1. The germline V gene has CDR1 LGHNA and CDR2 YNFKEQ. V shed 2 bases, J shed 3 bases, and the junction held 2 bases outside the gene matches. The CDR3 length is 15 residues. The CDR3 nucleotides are TGTGCCAGCAGCCAAAGGGGACAGGCTAATGAAAAACTGTTTTTT. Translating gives CASSQRGQANEKLFF.

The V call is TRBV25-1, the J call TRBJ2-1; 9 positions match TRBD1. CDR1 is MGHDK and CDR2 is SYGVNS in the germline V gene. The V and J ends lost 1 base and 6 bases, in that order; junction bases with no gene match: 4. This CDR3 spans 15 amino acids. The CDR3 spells CASSESRGQGNEQFF. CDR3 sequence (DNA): TGTGCCAGCAGTGAATCCCGGGGACAGGGCAATGAGCAGTTCTTC. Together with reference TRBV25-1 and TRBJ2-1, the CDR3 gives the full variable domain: EADIYQTPRYLVIGTGKKITLECSQTMGHDKMYWYQQDPGMELHLIHYSYGVNSTEKGDLSSESTVSRIRTEHFPLTLESARPSHTSQYLCASSESRGQGNEQFFGPGTRLTVL.

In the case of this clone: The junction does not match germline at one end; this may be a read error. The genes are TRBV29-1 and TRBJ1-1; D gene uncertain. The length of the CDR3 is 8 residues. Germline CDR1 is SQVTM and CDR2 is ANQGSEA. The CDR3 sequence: CSVTEAFF. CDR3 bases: TGCAGTGTTACCGAAGCCTTCTTT.

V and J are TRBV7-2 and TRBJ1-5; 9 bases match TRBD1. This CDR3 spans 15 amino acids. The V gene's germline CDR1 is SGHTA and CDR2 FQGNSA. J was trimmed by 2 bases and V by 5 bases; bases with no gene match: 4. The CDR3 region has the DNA TGTGCCAGCAGCCGACAGGGGGGTGGCAATCAGCCCCAGCATTTT. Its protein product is CASSRQGGGNQPQHF.

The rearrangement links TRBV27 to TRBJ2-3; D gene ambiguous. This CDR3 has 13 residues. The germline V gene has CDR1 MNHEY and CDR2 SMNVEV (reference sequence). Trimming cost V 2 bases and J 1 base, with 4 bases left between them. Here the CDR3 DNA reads TGTGCCAGCAGTTTACTAGGCACAGATACGCAGTATTTT. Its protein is CASSLLGTDTQYF.

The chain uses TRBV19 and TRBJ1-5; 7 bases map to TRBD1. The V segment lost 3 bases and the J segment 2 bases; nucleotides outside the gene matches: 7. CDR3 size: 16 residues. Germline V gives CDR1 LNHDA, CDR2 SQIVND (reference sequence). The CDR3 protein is CASSILTGRGNQPQHF. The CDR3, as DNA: TGTGCCAGTAGTATCCTGACAGGGCGAGGCAATCAGCCCCAGCATTTT.

This chain's CDR3 is CASSIDWGGNQPQHF. In nucleotides, the CDR3 is TGTGCCAGTAGTATAGATTGGGGAGGCAATCAGCCCCAGCATTTT. The chain recombines TRBV19 with TRBJ1-5; D unclear. The CDR3 extends over 15 amino acids. Trimming took off 0 bases at V and 2 bases at J, with 8 bases between the two ends. Germline V gene data show CDR1 as LNHDA and CDR2 as SQIVND (reference sequence).

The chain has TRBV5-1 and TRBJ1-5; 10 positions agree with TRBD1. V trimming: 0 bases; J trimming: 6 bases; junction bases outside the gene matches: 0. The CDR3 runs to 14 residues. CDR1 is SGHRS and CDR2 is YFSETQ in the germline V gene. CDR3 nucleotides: TGCGCCAGCAGCTTGGGGGACAGGGGTCAGCCCCAGCATTTT. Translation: CASSLGDRGQPQHF.

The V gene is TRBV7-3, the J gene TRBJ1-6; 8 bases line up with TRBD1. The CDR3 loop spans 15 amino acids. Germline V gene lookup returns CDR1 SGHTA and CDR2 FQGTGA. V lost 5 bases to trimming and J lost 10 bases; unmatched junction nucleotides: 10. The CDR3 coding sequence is TGTGCCAGCAGCCCACATCAGGGGGCAGAATCACCCCTCCACTTT. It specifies CASSPHQGAESPLHF.

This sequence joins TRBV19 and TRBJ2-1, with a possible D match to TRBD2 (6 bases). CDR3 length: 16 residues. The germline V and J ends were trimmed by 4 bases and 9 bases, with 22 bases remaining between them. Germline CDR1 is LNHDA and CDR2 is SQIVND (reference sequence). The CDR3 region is CASSTNQLAPRGEQFF. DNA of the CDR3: TGTGCCAGTAGTACGAACCAACTAGCCCCTAGAGGTGAGCAGTTCTTC.

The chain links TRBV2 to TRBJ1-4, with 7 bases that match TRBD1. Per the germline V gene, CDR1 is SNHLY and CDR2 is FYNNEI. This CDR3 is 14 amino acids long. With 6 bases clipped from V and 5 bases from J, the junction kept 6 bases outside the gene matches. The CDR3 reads CASSKRDSNEKLFF. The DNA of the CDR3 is TGTGCCAGCAGCAAGAGGGACAGCAATGAAAAACTGTTTTTT.